This TCR beta chain was captured in a study of T cell responses to AZD1222 COVID-19 vaccine. The table came from immunoSEQ multiplex PCR; TCRdb's copy has only in-frame clones and leaves some out. The sample lists 100,000 to 150,000 clones; about nine tenths were seen once. Findings and caveats of the study: Clonal diversity was possibly underestimated, and the donors were mostly white British, with more females. Along spike, vaccine-associated CD4 TCRs were found throughout, with dominance at 160-218 and 743-854.

This clone was recorded only once. Antigen specificity is unknown. The source material was peripheral blood, sampled on day 0 of AZD1222 vaccination. The source is an adult in good health.

In nucleotides, the CDR3 is TGTGCCAGCAGCTTAGTAGAAAGGCATGAAGCTTTCTTT. Translated, it gives CASSLVERHEAFF. The V call is TRBV7-2, the J call TRBJ1-1; D is undetermined. Looked up from germline, CDR1 is SGHTA and CDR2 is FQGNSA. The V and J ends lost 1 base and 7 bases respectively, with 10 bases between them. The CDR3 is 13 amino acids.